The subject of this entry is one T cell receptor (beta chain). What it binds is not known. The data were obtained in a study of shared clonotypes between healthy human individuals. Study-level findings and limits: Naive subsets, compared against memory subsets, generally had larger estimated richness values.

V trimming: 5 bases; J trimming: 4 bases; junction bases outside the gene matches: 4. The CDR3 spans 13 residues. The germline V gene encodes CDR1 MDHEN and CDR2 SYDVKM. Clones were sequenced by immunoSEQ multiplex PCR, and TCRdb holds only the in-frame ones, with some missing. The table has approximately 640,000 clones, approximately 79% seen once. The gene calls are TRBV28 and TRBJ2-7; 8 nucleotides line up with TRBD2. The receptor was isolated from a woman aged 25 to 39 in good health. The sequencing sample was made of memory CD4+ T cells sorted from blood. Subset here: CD45RA-negative fraction. This chain's CDR3 is CASSNSGKYEQYF. The CDR3 DNA sequence: TGTGCCAGCAGTAATAGCGGGAAGTACGAGCAGTACTTC.